This T cell receptor beta chain comes out of a study of human T cells and chemical hapten exposure. The time point is: patch test 1, 2 weeks after DPC sensitization. Treatment meaning: therapeutic diphenylcyclopropenone sensitization with weekly scalp DPC. TCRdb re-called the RACE reads through MiXCR, storing one row per CDR3 protein. The sample contains 300,000 to 400,000 distinct CDR3 sequences, around 7% of which appear only once. Trimming took 4 bases from V and 7 from J, leaving 13 bases between them. The CDR3 extends over 13 amino acids. This sequence joins TRBV12-3 or TRBV12-4 and TRBJ1-2; D unclear. This sample comprised whole blood, obtained in connection with sensitization to the hapten diphenylcyclopropenone (DPC). This receptor was identified in a woman younger than 30 with alopecia areata. Some clones in this sample may be carry-over from other donors' samples. CDR3 sequence reads: CASSSNRVTGYTF. The CDR3 bases are TGTGCCAGCAGTTCTAATAGGGTCACTGGCTACACCTTC.